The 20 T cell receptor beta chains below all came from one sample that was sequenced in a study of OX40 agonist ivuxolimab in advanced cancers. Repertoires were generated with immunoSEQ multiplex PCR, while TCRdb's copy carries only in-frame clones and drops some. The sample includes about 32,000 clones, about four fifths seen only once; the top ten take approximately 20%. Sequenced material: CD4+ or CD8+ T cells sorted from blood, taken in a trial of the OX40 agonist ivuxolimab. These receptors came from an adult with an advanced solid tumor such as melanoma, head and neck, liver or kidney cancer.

CDR3 sequence (DNA): TGCGCCAGCAGCTTGGAGGGATACGAGCAGTACTTC. Translated, it gives CASSLEGYEQYF. The J gene is TRBJ2-7, the V gene TRBV5-1, with D uncertain. The CDR3 loop spans 12 amino acids. Germline lookup yields CDR1 SGHRS and CDR2 YFSETQ. Trimming pared 0 bases from V and 4 bases from J, leaving 5 bases between.

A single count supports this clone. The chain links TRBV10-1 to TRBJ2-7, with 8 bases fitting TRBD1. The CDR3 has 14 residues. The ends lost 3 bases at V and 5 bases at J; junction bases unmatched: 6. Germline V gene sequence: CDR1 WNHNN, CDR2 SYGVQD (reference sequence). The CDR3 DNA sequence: TGCGCCAGCAGTGAAAGAAGGACAGGGAACGAGCAGTACTTC. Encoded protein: CASSERRTGNEQYF.

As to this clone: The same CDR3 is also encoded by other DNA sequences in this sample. The CDR3 is CASSEAGGYGYTF. DNA for the CDR3: TGTGCCAGCAGTGAAGCAGGGGGATATGGCTACACCTTC. The chain recombines TRBV2 with TRBJ1-2; a possible D gene is TRBD1 (6 bases). V gave up 0 bases and J gave up 5 bases, with 7 bases separating them. CDR1 SNHLY and CDR2 FYNNEI come from the germline V gene. The CDR3 loop spans 13 amino acids.

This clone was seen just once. The DNA of the CDR3 is TGCAGCGTTGAGAGGTGGGAGGCCTACAATGAGCAGTTCTTC. Residues: CSVERWEAYNEQFF. The chain has TRBV29-1 and TRBJ2-1; TRBD2 is a possible D gene (6 bases). The germline gives CDR1 SQVTM, CDR2 ANQGSEA. The CDR3 consists of 14 residues. Deletions cut 3 bases from V and 2 bases from J, with 11 bases between.

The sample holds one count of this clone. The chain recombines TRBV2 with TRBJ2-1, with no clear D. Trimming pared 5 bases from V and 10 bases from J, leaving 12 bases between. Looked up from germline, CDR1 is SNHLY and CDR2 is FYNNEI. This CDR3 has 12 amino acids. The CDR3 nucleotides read TGTGCCAGCAGTCCCCGGCGAGACGAGCAGTTCTTC. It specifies CASSPRRDEQFF. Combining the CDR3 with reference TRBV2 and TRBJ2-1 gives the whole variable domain EPEVTQTPSHQVTQMGQEVILRCVPISNHLYFYWYRQILGQKVEFLVSFYNNEISEKSEIFDDQFSVERPDGSNFTLKIRSTKLEDSAMYFCASSPRRDEQFFGPGTRLTVL.

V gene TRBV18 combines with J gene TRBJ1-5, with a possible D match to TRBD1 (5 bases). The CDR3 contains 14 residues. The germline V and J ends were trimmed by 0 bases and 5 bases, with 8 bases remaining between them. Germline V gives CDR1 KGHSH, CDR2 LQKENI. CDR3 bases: TGTGCCAGCTCACCACCTCTAGGGGATCAGCCCCAGCATTTT. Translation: CASSPPLGDQPQHF.

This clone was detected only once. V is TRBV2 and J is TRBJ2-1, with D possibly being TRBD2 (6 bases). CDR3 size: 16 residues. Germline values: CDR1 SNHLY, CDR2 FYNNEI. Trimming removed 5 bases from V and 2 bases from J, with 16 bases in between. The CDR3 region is CASSSRMPGAYNEQFF. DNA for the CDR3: TGTGCCAGCAGTTCGCGGATGCCGGGGGCCTACAATGAGCAGTTCTTC.

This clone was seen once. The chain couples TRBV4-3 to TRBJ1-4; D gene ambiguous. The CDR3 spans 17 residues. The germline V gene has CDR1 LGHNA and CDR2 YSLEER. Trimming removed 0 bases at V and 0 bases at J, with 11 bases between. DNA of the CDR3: TGCGCCAGCAGCCAAGATTCCCCCACCTCAACTAATGAAAAACTGTTTTTT. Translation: CASSQDSPTSTNEKLFF.

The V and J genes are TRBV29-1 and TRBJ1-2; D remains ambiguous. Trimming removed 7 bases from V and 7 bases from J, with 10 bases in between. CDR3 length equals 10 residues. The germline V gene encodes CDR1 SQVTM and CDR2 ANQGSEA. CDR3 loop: CSANSLGYTF. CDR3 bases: TGCAGCGCCAACAGTCTTGGCTACACCTTC.

CDR3 bases: TGTGCCAGCTCACTTACCGGGACAGGGCTTGAGCAGTACTTC. Translated: CASSLTGTGLEQYF. The gene calls are TRBV18 and TRBJ2-7; TRBD1 aligns across 9 bases. Germline CDR1 reads KGHSH; CDR2 reads LQKENI. J was trimmed by 7 bases and V by 4 bases; bases with no gene match: 8. The CDR3 is 14 residues long.

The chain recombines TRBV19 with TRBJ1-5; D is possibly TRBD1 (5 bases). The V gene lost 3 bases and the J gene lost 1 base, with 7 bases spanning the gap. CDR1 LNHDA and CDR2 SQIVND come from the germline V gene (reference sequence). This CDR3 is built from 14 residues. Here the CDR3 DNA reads TGTGCCAGTAGTATCTGGGGCAGCAATCAGCCCCAGCATTTT. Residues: CASSIWGSNQPQHF.

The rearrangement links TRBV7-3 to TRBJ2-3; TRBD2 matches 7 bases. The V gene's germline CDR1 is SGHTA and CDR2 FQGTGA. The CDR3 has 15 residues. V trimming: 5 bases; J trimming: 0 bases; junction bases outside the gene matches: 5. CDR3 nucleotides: TGTGCCAGCAGCGCTAGCGGAGCTAGCACAGATACGCAGTATTTT. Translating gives CASSASGASTDTQYF. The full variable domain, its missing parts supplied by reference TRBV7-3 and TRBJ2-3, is GAGVSQTPSNKVTEKGKYVELRCDPISGHTALYWYRQSLGQGPEFLIYFQGTGAADDSGLPNDRFFAVRPEGSVSTLKIQRTERGDSAVYLCASSASGASTDTQYFGPGTRLTVL.

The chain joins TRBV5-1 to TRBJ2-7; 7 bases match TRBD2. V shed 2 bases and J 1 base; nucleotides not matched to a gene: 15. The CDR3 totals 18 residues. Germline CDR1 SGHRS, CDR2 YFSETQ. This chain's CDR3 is CASSLLGTTNYISYEQYF. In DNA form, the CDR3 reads TGCGCCAGCAGCTTACTCGGGACTACCAACTATATTTCCTACGAGCAGTACTTC.

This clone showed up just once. The chain's CDR3 is CASSQSYRGAYEQYF. Here the CDR3 DNA reads TGTGCCAGCAGCCAATCGTACAGGGGGGCCTACGAGCAGTACTTC. The chain joins TRBV16 to TRBJ2-7; 8 bases align to TRBD1. Germline lookup yields CDR1 KGHSY and CDR2 FQNENV. V was pared by 0 bases and J by 2 bases, with 3 bases of the junction left unmatched. The CDR3 covers 15 residues.

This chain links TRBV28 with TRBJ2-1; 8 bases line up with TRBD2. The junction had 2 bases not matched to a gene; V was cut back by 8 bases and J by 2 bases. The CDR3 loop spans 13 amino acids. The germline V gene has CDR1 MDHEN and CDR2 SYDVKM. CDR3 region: CASRGLAYNEQFF. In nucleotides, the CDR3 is TGTGCCAGCCGGGGACTAGCCTACAATGAGCAGTTCTTC.

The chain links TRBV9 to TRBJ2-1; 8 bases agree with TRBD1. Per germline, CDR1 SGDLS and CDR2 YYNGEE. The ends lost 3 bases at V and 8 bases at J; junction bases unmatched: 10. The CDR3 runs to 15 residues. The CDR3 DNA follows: TGTGCCAGCAGCGAACAGGGGGATTTGTTTTATGAGCAGTTCTTC. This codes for CASSEQGDLFYEQFF.

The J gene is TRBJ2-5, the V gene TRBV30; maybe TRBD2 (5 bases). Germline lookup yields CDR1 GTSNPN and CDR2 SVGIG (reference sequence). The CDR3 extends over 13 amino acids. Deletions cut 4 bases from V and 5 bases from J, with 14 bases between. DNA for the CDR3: TGTGCCTGGACCCAAAGCGGCCGGGAGACCCAGTACTTC. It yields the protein CAWTQSGRETQYF.

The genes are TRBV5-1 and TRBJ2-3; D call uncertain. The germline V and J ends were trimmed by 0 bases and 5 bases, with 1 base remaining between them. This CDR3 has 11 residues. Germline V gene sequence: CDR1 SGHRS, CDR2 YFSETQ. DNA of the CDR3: TGCGCCAGCAGCTTGGGAGATACGCAGTATTTT. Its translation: CASSLGDTQYF.

This CDR3 reads CASSFKVGVVNNEQFF. CDR3 sequence (DNA): TGTGCCAGCAGTTTTAAGGTTGGCGTAGTTAACAATGAGCAGTTCTTC. The chain links TRBV27 to TRBJ2-1; D is undetermined. This CDR3 has 16 residues. V shed 3 bases and J shed 5 bases, with 17 bases lying between them. CDR1 and CDR2 (germline): MNHEY, SMNVEV (reference sequence).

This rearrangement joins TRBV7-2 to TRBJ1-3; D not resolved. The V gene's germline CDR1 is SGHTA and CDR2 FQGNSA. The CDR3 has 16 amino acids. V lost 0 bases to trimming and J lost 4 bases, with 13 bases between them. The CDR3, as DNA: TGTGCCAGCAGCTTAGCTGGGCAGTTGAAAGGAAACACCATATATTTT. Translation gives CASSLAGQLKGNTIYF.